This T cell receptor (beta chain) derives from a study of blood T cell repertoires in COVID-19 (dated by TCRdb to 2018 to 2020). Regarding the complete study: Collaborator samples came from the United States, Italy and Spain and covered acute and convalescent phases of COVID-19. The dataset comprised deeply sampled blood TCRbeta repertoires from subjects exposed to, actively infected with, or recovered from COVID-19. Nearly every sample came with metadata listing a de-identified subject ID, COVID-19 status, age in years and sex. The samples were drawn from the first 160 participants of the ongoing ImmuneRACE study and from over a thousand subjects provided by 6 global collaborators. A freely available public database, intended as a resource for researchers studying the immune response to SARS-CoV-2, is where the repertoires were released. Where available, HLA class I and class II types were obtained from metadata supplied by the sample provider rather than from assay-based typing. The material from the prospective study consisted of cDNA or gDNA derived from T cells, B-cell-depleted T cells, or PBMCs.

Per the germline V gene, LGHNA is the CDR1 and YNFKEQ is the CDR2. V is pared back by 6 bases and J by 0 bases, with 14 bases lying between the germline termini. From cysteine to phenylalanine, the CDR3 is 15 amino acids long. Of the read, only the CDR3 DNA is kept; its 45 bases are in frame from base 1. Study-wide conclusions, independent of this receptor: How much clinical and demographic metadata was included differed by source and by participant, and the metadata was provided uncurated.

Note on this clone: Its cognate antigen has yet to be identified. One base away there is no much larger clone; base qualities are not given.

TCRbeta CDR3 regions were amplified from genomic DNA by means of the immunoSEQ Assay, a bias-controlled multiplex PCR. The original pipeline was this. Nucleated cell counts per sample were estimated from amplification of reference gene primers within the assay. Sequence reads were collapsed and filtered to measure the absolute abundance of every unique TCRbeta CDR3 rearrangement. For each sample, productive Simpson clonality was calculated as the square root of Simpson's diversity index over productive rearrangements. The immuneACCESS repertoire file appears here via TCRdb, limited to in-frame rearrangements. These files lack a portion of the clones; in checked studies, under half of the deficit traces to unresolved V genes, and the cause of the others is not known. V and J calls and clone size are copied from that table; D and trimming were computed from the DNA. This sample holds 200,000 to 250,000 clones; roughly 90% were observed only once. 3% to 4.5% of the sample belongs to the ten largest clones.

Participants in the prospective study were aged about 18 to 89 years, lived in 24 United States geographic areas, and enrolled through a virtual design. In the prospective study, participants were assigned to cohorts based on the clinical history participants reported in a screening survey and a study questionnaire. Each participant in the prospective study had whole blood, serum and a nasopharyngeal or oropharyngeal swab collected by mobile phlebotomists. Prospective study participants could optionally give additional blood draws and questionnaires over an approximately 2-month period. Before DNA extraction, prospective study blood samples were shipped either frozen or at room temperature.

The specimen sequenced was PBMCs or T cells enriched from blood (not recorded which). The TCR originated in a middle-aged woman with acute COVID-19. The rearrangement combines TRBV4-2 with TRBJ1-2; there is no confident call for the D gene. Read as DNA, the sequence is TGTGCCAGCAGACCCGGACTCCTTACTAACTATGGCTACACCTTC. The encoded protein is CASRPGLLTNYGYTF.